This record concerns one T cell receptor beta chain sequence. J gave up 3 bases and V 5 bases, and 2 bases lay outside the gene matches. The V gene's germline CDR1 is MNHEY and CDR2 SMNVEV (reference sequence). CDR3 length equals 13 residues. This record belongs to a study of shared clonotypes between healthy human individuals. At the level of the study: Donors had three CD4 naive, three CD4 memory, two CD8 naive and one CD8 memory plate apiece.

The repertoire was sequenced with immunoSEQ multiplex PCR; TCRdb's copy has only in-frame clones and lacks some. Counted here are some 900,000 clones, over 75% occurring once; the ten biggest clones make up over 1.3%. The chain is built from TRBV27 and TRBJ2-3, with TRBD1 identical over 7 bases. This TCR derives from a man aged 18 to 30 in good health. The specimen sequenced was memory CD4+ T cells sorted from blood. Specified subset: CD45RA-negative fraction. The chain's CDR3 is CASSLDRTDTQYF. Here the CDR3 DNA reads TGTGCCAGCAGTCTGGACAGGACAGATACGCAGTATTTT.